Following are 28 T cell receptor beta chains from one sample sequenced in a study of cytomegalovirus exposure and HLA in healthy donors. The PCR ran on 60 Vbeta and 13 Jbeta primers. Sequencing used immunoSEQ multiplex PCR; TCRdb keeps in-frame clones, though not all of them. The table shows 220,000 or so clones, with approximately 80% occurring only once. Sequenced material: PBMCs. Every receptor here comes from a male donor in good health and CMV-seronegative.

The chain joins TRBV5-8 to TRBJ2-5, with a tentative D call TRBD2 (6 bases). V was cut by 1 base and J by 11 bases, with 15 bases left in between. CDR3 length equals 13 residues. Per the germline V gene, CDR1 is SGHTS and CDR2 is YDEGEE. This chain's CDR3 is CASSLSGLWVQYF. The DNA of the CDR3 is TGTGCCAGCAGCTTGTCGGGACTCTGGGTGCAGTACTTC.

The gene calls are TRBV13 and TRBJ2-3, with unresolved D. The germline V gene encodes CDR1 PRHDT and CDR2 FYEKMQ (reference sequence). The V and J ends lost 5 bases and 3 bases respectively, with 12 bases between them. The CDR3 length is 14 residues. The CDR3 DNA is TGTGCCAGCAGCACTCGGAGCATGACAGATACGCAGTATTTT. Translation: CASSTRSMTDTQYF.

This clone was seen more than once but under ten times. The chain couples TRBV5-1 to TRBJ1-1, with D hard to call. V was trimmed by 4 bases and J by 2 bases, leaving 12 bases between them. The CDR3 covers 14 residues. CDR1 is SGHRS and CDR2 is YFSETQ in the germline V gene. CDR3 DNA: TGCGCCAGCAGCCCAACGGCACTAAACACTGAAGCTTTCTTT. Protein: CASSPTALNTEAFF.

The chain recombines TRBV2 with TRBJ2-7; the D gene is possibly TRBD1 (6 bases). Trimming removed 4 bases at V and 1 base at J, with 8 bases between. The CDR3 is 13 residues long. From germline, CDR1 is SNHLY and CDR2 FYNNEI. CDR3 sequence: CASSGQASYEQYF. CDR3 in DNA: TGTGCCAGCAGTGGACAGGCGTCCTACGAGCAGTACTTC. Based on the CDR3 plus reference TRBV2 and TRBJ2-7, the full variable domain is EPEVTQTPSHQVTQMGQEVILRCVPISNHLYFYWYRQILGQKVEFLVSFYNNEISEKSEIFDDQFSVERPDGSNFTLKIRSTKLEDSAMYFCASSGQASYEQYFGPGTRLTVT.

The chain carries TRBV28 and TRBJ2-1; D might be TRBD2 (5 bases). Trimming left V 2 bases short and J 9 bases short, with 23 bases between. The CDR3 is made up of 17 amino acids. Germline CDR1 is MDHEN and CDR2 is SYDVKM. CDR3 sequence reads: CASSLLGRGLDTGEQFF. As DNA, the CDR3 is TGTGCCAGCAGTTTACTTGGACGAGGGCTAGATACTGGTGAGCAGTTCTTC.

The chain joins TRBV2 to TRBJ1-5; 9 bases map to TRBD1. The V gene end was trimmed by 4 bases and the J gene end by 6 bases; junction bases not matched to a gene: 4. Germline V gene lookup returns CDR1 SNHLY and CDR2 FYNNEI. The CDR3 totals 14 residues. The CDR3 loop is CASSGTGAVQPQHF. Here the CDR3 DNA reads TGTGCCAGCAGTGGGACAGGGGCTGTTCAGCCCCAGCATTTT. The full variable domain, its missing parts supplied by reference TRBV2 and TRBJ1-5, is EPEVTQTPSHQVTQMGQEVILRCVPISNHLYFYWYRQILGQKVEFLVSFYNNEISEKSEIFDDQFSVERPDGSNFTLKIRSTKLEDSAMYFCASSGTGAVQPQHFGDGTRLSIL.

The V gene is TRBV9, the J gene TRBJ2-7, with D perhaps TRBD1 (6 bases). Trimming stripped 0 bases from V and 5 bases from J, with 15 bases between. The CDR3 runs to 15 residues. Germline V gene sequence: CDR1 SGDLS, CDR2 YYNGEE. CDR3 region: CASSVEGVNVDEQYF. For the CDR3, the DNA is TGTGCCAGCAGCGTAGAGGGGGTGAACGTGGACGAGCAGTACTTC.

This clone was observed a single time. This chain uses TRBV6-6 with TRBJ2-5, with a tentative D call TRBD1 (6 bases). V was cut by 6 bases and J by 4 bases, with 12 bases left in between. The CDR3 runs to 13 residues. Germline CDR1 MNHNY, CDR2 SVGAGI (reference sequence). CDR3 sequence: CASRQTGPETQYF. In nucleotides, the CDR3 is TGTGCCAGCAGGCAGACAGGCCCAGAGACCCAGTACTTC.

A single count supports this clone. The V call is TRBV18, the J call TRBJ2-3; TRBD1 aligns across 10 bases. Germline CDR1 reads KGHSH; CDR2 reads LQKENI. Trimming at V came to 0 bases and at J to 5 bases, leaving 5 bases not matched to a gene. The CDR3 loop spans 16 amino acids. Written as DNA, the CDR3 is TGTGCCAGCTCACCACCCAGACAGGGGGCTAAAGATACGCAGTATTTT. Translating it yields CASSPPRQGAKDTQYF.

This clone turned up a few times. V usage is TRBV5-1 and J usage is TRBJ1-1, with TRBD1 as a possible D gene (5 bases). The V end was cut by 1 base, the J end by 5 bases, with 9 bases between. Germline V gene lookup returns CDR1 SGHRS and CDR2 YFSETQ. This CDR3 has 13 residues. CDR3 DNA: TGCGCCAGCAGCTTGCAGGGTAGGACTGAAGCTTTCTTT. Its protein is CASSLQGRTEAFF.

This clone was seen a handful of times. This chain uses TRBV6-1 with TRBJ1-1; D unclear. Per germline, CDR1 MNHNS and CDR2 SASEGT. The V end lost 3 bases, the J end lost 4 bases, and 12 bases lay between the germline ends. The CDR3 contains 14 residues. The CDR3 DNA is TGTGCCAGCAGTGACGCTGGGGAGGCCACTGAAGCTTTCTTT. Its protein is CASSDAGEATEAFF.

The V gene is TRBV11-2, the J gene TRBJ1-2, with 8 bases aligning to TRBD1. CDR1 SGHAT and CDR2 FQNNGV come from the germline V gene. Unmatched junction bases numbered 8, after V lost 1 base and J lost 10 bases. This CDR3 comprises 14 residues. The CDR3 DNA sequence: TGTGCCAGCAGCTTAGGGCGACAGGGGCGACACTACACCTTC. Its protein is CASSLGRQGRHYTF.

The J gene is TRBJ2-1, the V gene TRBV7-3; TRBD2 agrees at 7 bases. In germline, CDR1 is SGHTA, CDR2 FQGTGA. The V gene end was trimmed by 5 bases and the J gene end by 5 bases; junction bases not matched to a gene: 12. The CDR3 has 16 amino acids. CDR3 sequence (DNA): TGTGCCAGCAGCGGAAGCGGGACCCGTGCTAACAATGAGCAGTTCTTC. As protein: CASSGSGTRANNEQFF.

This rearrangement joins TRBV5-1 to TRBJ2-1, with 9 positions matching TRBD2. CDR3 size: 14 residues. Germline V gives CDR1 SGHRS, CDR2 YFSETQ. V gave up 1 base and J gave up 5 bases; unmatched junction bases: 1. The CDR3 DNA reads TGCGCCAGCAGCTTGTCTAGCGGGAACAATGAGCAGTTCTTC. Protein: CASSLSSGNNEQFF.

This clone showed up just once. CDR3 sequence reads: CASSEVGGTNTGELFF. CDR3 DNA: TGCGCCAGCAGTGAGGTTGGCGGGACGAACACCGGGGAGCTGTTTTTT. J is TRBJ2-2 and V is TRBV10-2, with D possibly being TRBD2 (6 bases). Germline loops: CDR1 WSHSY, CDR2 SAAADI. The V end lost 2 bases, the J end lost 0 bases, and 10 bases lay between the germline ends. The CDR3 has 16 amino acids.

The chain couples TRBV5-1 to TRBJ2-5; 9 bases match TRBD1. With V trimmed by 0 bases and J by 4 bases, 7 bases remained unmatched. This CDR3 is 16 amino acids long. Germline V lookup: CDR1 SGHRS, CDR2 YFSETQ. The CDR3: CASSLATGQGLETQYF. The CDR3 coding sequence is TGCGCCAGCAGCTTGGCCACAGGACAGGGGCTAGAGACCCAGTACTTC.

The rearrangement joins TRBV4-1 to TRBJ2-7; the D gene is possibly TRBD1 (6 bases). In germline, CDR1 is MGHRA, CDR2 YSYEKL. V gave up 0 bases and J gave up 2 bases, with 11 bases separating them. The CDR3 has 15 amino acids. The CDR3 region has the DNA TGCGCCAGCAGCCAAGATCCAGGACAGACCTACGAGCAGTACTTC. It translates to CASSQDPGQTYEQYF.

Only one count was recorded for this clone. V and J are TRBV28 and TRBJ2-7; D is undetermined. Trimming removed 5 bases at V and 6 bases at J, with 11 bases between. There are 12 residues in the CDR3. Germline V gene lookup returns CDR1 MDHEN and CDR2 SYDVKM. As DNA, the CDR3 is TGTGCCAGCAGTCCACTCCGCTCCGAGCAGTACTTC. This codes for CASSPLRSEQYF.

The chain uses TRBV7-3 and TRBJ2-3; 10 bases align to TRBD2. The CDR3 has 19 amino acids. Germline CDR1 and CDR2: SGHTA and FQGTGA. Unmatched junction bases numbered 13, after V lost 2 bases and J lost 2 bases. The CDR3 sequence is CASSLGVGVAGGDTDTQYF. The CDR3 DNA reads as TGTGCCAGCAGCTTAGGAGTTGGGGTAGCGGGGGGTGACACAGATACGCAGTATTTT.

This chain uses TRBV11-2 with TRBJ2-3; 7 nucleotides match TRBD2. The CDR3 has 15 amino acids. The trim removed 5 bases at V and 4 bases at J, leaving 9 bases unmatched. Germline CDR1 SGHAT, CDR2 FQNNGV. CDR3 protein: CASSPRSLAPDTQYF. The DNA of the CDR3 is TGTGCCAGCAGCCCCCGATCACTAGCGCCAGATACGCAGTATTTT.

The chain links TRBV2 to TRBJ2-7; 9 bases line up with TRBD2. CDR1 SNHLY and CDR2 FYNNEI come from the germline V gene. V shed 5 bases, J shed 1 base, and the junction held 15 bases outside the gene matches. The CDR3 contains 18 residues. The CDR3: CASSSQGGSGSGSYEQYF. For the CDR3, the DNA is TGTGCCAGCAGTTCCCAAGGGGGTAGCGGGAGTGGGTCCTACGAGCAGTACTTC.

The chain has TRBV6-5 and TRBJ1-4, with TRBD1 matching 8 bases. CDR1 MNHEY and CDR2 SVGAGI come from the germline V gene. The CDR3 sequence is 14 residues long. Unmatched junction bases numbered 8, after V lost 6 bases and J lost 8 bases. CDR3 protein: CASSRTGKREKLFF. The CDR3 DNA follows: TGTGCCAGCAGCCGGACAGGGAAAAGGGAAAAACTGTTTTTT.

The genes are TRBV18 and TRBJ2-2; TRBD2 matches at 11 bases. Germline values: CDR1 KGHSH, CDR2 LQKENI. V was clipped by 2 bases and J by 0 bases; unmatched bases: 8. The CDR3 sequence is 19 residues long. The CDR3 DNA reads as TGTGCCAGCTCACCAAAGGCTAGCGGGAGGTGGTCGAACACCGGGGAGCTGTTTTTT. It is translated as CASSPKASGRWSNTGELFF.

This CDR3 is CASSESAATTDTQYF. CDR3 coding DNA: TGCGCCAGCAGTGAGTCTGCGGCAACCACAGATACGCAGTATTTT. The chain carries TRBV10-2 and TRBJ2-3; D call uncertain. There are 15 residues in the CDR3. V was pared by 0 bases and J by 2 bases, with 9 bases between. Per germline, CDR1 WSHSY and CDR2 SAAADI.

This chain uses TRBV5-1 with TRBJ2-7; 7 bases match TRBD2. Germline values: CDR1 SGHRS, CDR2 YFSETQ. Trimming took 0 bases from V and 6 from J; bases not matched to a gene: 12. This CDR3 region has 16 residues. CDR3 region: CASSLVPGLPASEQYF. DNA for the CDR3: TGCGCCAGCAGCTTGGTGCCGGGACTACCTGCCTCCGAGCAGTACTTC.

The chain is built from TRBV5-1 and TRBJ2-2, with 11 bases aligning to TRBD2. CDR1 is SGHRS, CDR2 YFSETQ, per germline. V lost 2 bases and J lost 3; bases outside the gene matches: 0. CDR3 size: 15 residues. The CDR3 loop is CASSLLAGDTGELFF. The DNA for the CDR3 is TGCGCCAGCAGCTTACTAGCGGGAGACACCGGGGAGCTGTTTTTT.

Only a few counts were recorded for this clone. This chain uses TRBV6-4 with TRBJ1-1; 7 nucleotides agree with TRBD1. The CDR3 length is 14 residues. Losses at the gene ends were 3 bases for V and 6 bases for J; bases not matched to a gene: 7. Germline lookup yields CDR1 MRHNA and CDR2 SNTAGT. CDR3 nucleotides: TGTGCCAGCAGTGAGGAAAGGGGGCACTCTGAAGCTTTCTTT. Translated, it gives CASSEERGHSEAFF.

This clone occurred a few times. The gene calls are TRBV6-6 and TRBJ1-1; D is ambiguous. The CDR3 consists of 13 residues. V gave up 6 bases and J gave up 1 base, with 9 bases separating them. Germline-derived CDR1 and CDR2 are MNHNY and SVGAGI (reference sequence). This chain's CDR3 is CASRTRGNTEAFF. CDR3 nucleotides: TGTGCCAGCAGGACACGGGGGAACACTGAAGCTTTCTTT.